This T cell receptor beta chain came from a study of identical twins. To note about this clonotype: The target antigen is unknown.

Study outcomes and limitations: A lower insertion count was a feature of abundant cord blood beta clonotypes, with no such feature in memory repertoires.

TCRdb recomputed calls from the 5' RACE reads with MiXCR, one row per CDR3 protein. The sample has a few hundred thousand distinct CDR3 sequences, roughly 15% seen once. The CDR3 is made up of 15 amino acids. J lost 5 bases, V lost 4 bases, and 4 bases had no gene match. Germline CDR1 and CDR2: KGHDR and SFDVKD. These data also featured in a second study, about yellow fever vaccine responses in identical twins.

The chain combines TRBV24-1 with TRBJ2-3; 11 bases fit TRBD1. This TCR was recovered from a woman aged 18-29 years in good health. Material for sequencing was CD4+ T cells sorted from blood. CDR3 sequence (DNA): TGTGCCACCAGTGACTGGACAGGGGGCGGAGATACGCAGTATTTT. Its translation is CATSDWTGGGDTQYF.